The 30 T cell receptor beta chains below all came from one sample that was sequenced in a study of T cells in Graves' hyperthyroidism and ophthalmopathy. TCR beta CDR3 regions were amplified from RNA. The HTBI primer set was used in a first-round RT-PCR of the TCR CDR3. TCRdb used MiXCR to reprocess the multiplex PCR reads, holding one entry per CDR3 protein. In the table there are about 500,000 distinct CDR3 sequences, roughly 45% of which are singletons. Sequencing input: peripheral blood or thyroid tissue (not recorded which). The receptor set was obtained from an adult woman with Graves' disease, either hyperthyroidism or ophthalmopathy (not recorded which).

The chain couples TRBV15 to TRBJ2-2; either TRBD1 or TRBD2 may supply D (6 bases each). Trimming took 5 bases from V and 7 from J, leaving 14 bases between them. CDR1 and CDR2 from the germline V gene are LNHNV and YYDKDF (reference sequence). The CDR3 contains 14 residues. CDR3 in amino acids: CATSANGGRGELFF. The CDR3, as DNA: TGTGCCACCAGCGCCAACGGGGGCCGCGGGGAGCTGTTTTTT.

V usage is TRBV7-2 and J usage is TRBJ2-5; D gene unclear. CDR1 SGHTA and CDR2 FQGNSA come from the germline V gene. CDR3 size: 12 residues. V lost 0 bases to trimming and J lost 11 bases, with 10 bases between them. In nucleotides, the CDR3 is TGTGCCAGCAGCTTAGCCCGGACCTGGCAGTACTTC. Translated, it gives CASSLARTWQYF.

This clonotype was counted at least ten times. The rearrangement links TRBV20-1 to TRBJ1-5; the match to TRBD1 covers 7 bases. The CDR3 consists of 16 residues. J was trimmed by 3 bases and V by 3 bases; bases with no gene match: 11. Per the germline V gene, CDR1 is DFQATT and CDR2 is SNEGSKA (reference sequence). The CDR3 nucleotides are TGCAGTGCTAGGATACTGGGACAGACTATCAATCAGCCCCAGCATTTT. Protein sequence: CSARILGQTINQPQHF.

This clonotype was seen repeatedly, ten times or more. J is TRBJ1-5 and V is TRBV15; no clear D gene. Between the trimmed V and J ends, which lost 5 bases and 5 bases, there was a span of 10 bases. Germline V lookup: CDR1 LNHNV, CDR2 YYDKDF (reference sequence). The CDR3 is 13 residues long. In nucleotides, the CDR3 is TGTGCCACCAGCGATCCGAATTATCAGCCCCAGCATTTT. Its protein is CATSDPNYQPQHF.

Concerning this clonotype itself: The junction departs from the called germline gene at one end, perhaps through a read error. CDR3 in amino acids: CSVATLGQGFRELF. CDR3 DNA: TGCAGCGTTGCTACCTTGGGACAGGGGTTTCGGGAGCTGTTC. V and J are TRBV29-1 and TRBJ1-2; 10 bases agree with TRBD1. The CDR3 has 14 amino acids. Germline CDR1 is SQVTM and CDR2 is ANQGSEA.

The rearrangement uses TRBV6-1 and TRBJ2-7; 7 bases are a match to TRBD1. After removal of 4 bases from V and 5 bases from J, the junction contained 2 bases not matched to a gene. CDR3 size: 12 residues. Germline V lookup: CDR1 MNHNS, CDR2 SASEGT. The CDR3 sequence is CASSGQGNEQYF. The CDR3 DNA follows: TGTGCCAGCAGTGGACAGGGTAACGAGCAGTACTTC.

This sequence joins TRBV7-9 and TRBJ2-7; D unresolved. This CDR3 has 14 amino acids. The V gene's germline CDR1 is SEHNR and CDR2 FQNEAQ (reference sequence). The germline V and J ends were trimmed by 5 bases and 7 bases, with 18 bases remaining between them. The CDR3: CASSPPFDVSEQYF. CDR3 DNA: TGTGCCAGCAGCCCACCGTTCGACGTGTCTGAGCAGTACTTC.

V is TRBV7-8 and J is TRBJ1-1; perhaps TRBD1 as D (5 bases). The length of the CDR3 is 14 residues. Trimming left V 1 base short and J 11 bases short, with 17 bases between. Germline V gene lookup returns CDR1 SGHVS and CDR2 FQNEAQ. Here the CDR3 reads CASSLDRLSRIAFF. CDR3 DNA: TGTGCCAGCAGCTTAGACAGGCTATCGAGGATCGCTTTCTTT.

This clonotype was seen ten or more times. Here the CDR3 DNA reads TGCAGTGCTCCTCCCAGTGGGACAGGGTTTAATCAGCCCCAGCATTTT. Protein: CSAPPSGTGFNQPQHF. The chain has TRBV20-1 and TRBJ1-5, with TRBD1 matching over 9 bases. CDR3 length equals 16 residues. J was trimmed by 4 bases and V by 5 bases; bases with no gene match: 12. The germline CDR1 and CDR2 sequences are DFQATT and SNEGSKA (reference sequence).

This clonotype was observed a few times. Since a much larger clone is just one base distant, this may be a read error. The chain uses TRBV2 and TRBJ1-1; 8 nucleotides agree with TRBD1. The length of the CDR3 is 14 residues. The germline CDR1 and CDR2 sequences are SNHLY and FYNNEI. V lost 8 bases, J lost 8 bases, and 13 bases stayed unmatched. CDR3 amino acids: CASGSTGEVLEAFF. CDR3 DNA sequence: TGTGCCAGCGGTTCGACAGGGGAGGTGCTGGAAGCTTTCTTT.

The chain carries TRBV6-1 and TRBJ2-5; D may be TRBD2 (6 bases). Trimming cost V 8 bases and J 0 bases, with 19 bases left between them. The CDR3 is 16 residues long. Germline V gene sequence: CDR1 MNHNS, CDR2 SASEGT. The CDR3 DNA is TGTGCCAGCTCAGAGTTGGGAGGTGGATACCAAGAGACCCAGTACTTC. This gives the protein CASSELGGGYQETQYF.

This clonotype was found many times. One end of the junction is discordant with germline, which a read error may explain. The chain couples TRBV7-7 to TRBJ2-5; D is possibly TRBD1 (6 bases). CDR3 length: 16 residues. Germline V gene data show CDR1 as SSHAT and CDR2 as FNYEAQ (reference sequence). The CDR3 region is CASSQTGIGPQETQYF. The CDR3 DNA reads as TGTGCTAGCAGCCAAACAGGGATCGGACCCCAAGAGACCCAGTACTTC.

The rearrangement uses TRBV2 and TRBJ1-1, with D maybe TRBD1 (6 bases). V dropped 2 bases and J dropped 4 bases, with 20 bases sitting between them. The germline V gene has CDR1 SNHLY and CDR2 FYNNEI. The CDR3 is 17 residues long. Here the CDR3 DNA reads TGTGCCAGCAGTGAATGGGACACCCTCGGTTGGGGCACTGAAGCTTTCTTT. Encoded protein: CASSEWDTLGWGTEAFF.

This sequence joins TRBV6-1 and TRBJ2-5; 7 bases align to TRBD2. The junction had 4 bases not matched to a gene; V was cut back by 5 bases and J by 1 base. CDR1 and CDR2 from the germline V gene are MNHNS and SASEGT. The CDR3 consists of 14 residues. CDR3 coding DNA: TGTGCCAGCAGTTGGGGAGGGACCCAAGAGACCCAGTACTTC. Residues: CASSWGGTQETQYF.

V usage is TRBV18 and J usage is TRBJ1-2; D is unresolved. Germline loops: CDR1 KGHSH, CDR2 LQKENI. Trimming cost V 1 base and J 0 bases, with 12 bases left between them. This CDR3 comprises 16 residues. The CDR3 loop is CASSPQSLTANYGYTF. The CDR3 nucleotides are TGTGCCAGCTCACCACAGTCGCTGACGGCTAACTATGGCTACACCTTC.

The CDR3 sequence: CASNLAMNTEAFF. As DNA, the CDR3 is TGTGCCAGCAACCTCGCCATGAACACTGAAGCTTTCTTT. The rearrangement links TRBV7-4 to TRBJ1-1; D is undetermined. V gave up 7 bases and J gave up 0 bases, with 9 bases separating them. This CDR3 is 13 amino acids long. Germline CDR1 reads SGHVT; CDR2 reads SQSDAQ.

This clonotype was recorded a few times. DNA for the CDR3: TGTGCCATCAGTGAGGAGACAGGGACTGGGGCCAACGTCCTGACTTTC. Translated, it gives CAISEETGTGANVLTF. This chain links TRBV10-3 with TRBJ2-6, with 7 bases matching TRBD1. Per the germline V gene, CDR1 is ENHRY and CDR2 is SYGVKD. This CDR3 comprises 16 residues. The ends lost 2 bases at V and 2 bases at J; junction bases unmatched: 3.

This clonotype was seen just once. The rearrangement joins TRBV25-1 to TRBJ1-1; weak D call: TRBD1 (5 bases). The V gene lost 5 bases and the J gene lost 3 bases, with 22 bases spanning the gap. In germline, CDR1 is MGHDK, CDR2 SYGVNS. This CDR3 has 17 amino acids. The CDR3 coding sequence is TGTGCCAGCAGTCCCCCAGGGAATCTGGTGTCTTACACTGAAGCTTTCTTT. Its translation: CASSPPGNLVSYTEAFF.

J is TRBJ2-7 and V is TRBV7-9, with D perhaps given as TRBD1 or TRBD2 (7 bases each). V dropped 5 bases and J dropped 1 base, with 12 bases sitting between them. This CDR3 is 14 amino acids long. Germline V gene data show CDR1 as SEHNR and CDR2 as FQNEAQ (reference sequence). The CDR3 DNA is TGTGCCAGCAGCCACAGGGGAGGGTCCTACGAGCAGTACTTC. As protein: CASSHRGGSYEQYF.

This clonotype showed up many times. V usage is TRBV29-1 and J usage is TRBJ2-5; no definite D call. CDR3 length: 12 residues. Germline V gives CDR1 SQVTM, CDR2 ANQGSEA. Trimming shortened V by 5 bases and J by 1 base, and 8 bases separated the two germline ends. For the CDR3, the DNA is TGCAGCGTTTATCCCCGCCAAGAGACCCAGTACTTC. Translated, it gives CSVYPRQETQYF.

The rearrangement links TRBV2 to TRBJ1-5, with D uncertain. V was pared by 2 bases and J by 6 bases, with 11 bases between. Germline values: CDR1 SNHLY, CDR2 FYNNEI. The CDR3 consists of 14 residues. CDR3 in amino acids: CASSELALAQPQHF. The CDR3 DNA reads as TGTGCCAGCAGTGAATTGGCTCTGGCTCAGCCCCAGCATTTT.

This sequence joins TRBV7-9 and TRBJ1-4; TRBD1 matches at 7 bases. CDR1 and CDR2 (germline): SEHNR, FQNEAQ (reference sequence). J lost 0 bases, V lost 5 bases, and 3 bases had no gene match. CDR3 size: 15 residues. CDR3 in amino acids: CASSRGTATNEKLFF. CDR3 bases: TGTGCCAGCAGCCGTGGGACAGCAACTAATGAAAAACTGTTTTTT.

The genes are TRBV12-3 or TRBV12-4 and TRBJ1-6; D is ambiguous. Deletions cut 3 bases from V and 9 bases from J, with 6 bases between. CDR3 length: 12 amino acids. The CDR3 bases are TGTGCCAGCAGTTTGGGTAGTTCACCCCTCCACTTT. Translated: CASSLGSSPLHF.

The chain is built from TRBV29-1 and TRBJ1-1; perhaps TRBD1 as D (5 bases). Per germline, CDR1 SQVTM and CDR2 ANQGSEA. The ends were cut back, 6 bases at V and 1 base at J, with 12 bases in the middle. CDR3 length equals 13 residues. CDR3 sequence reads: CSVNGGGNTEAFF. CDR3 DNA: TGCAGCGTGAACGGGGGGGGGAACACTGAAGCTTTCTTT. The variable domain in full, completed from reference TRBV29-1 and TRBJ1-1, reads SAVISQKPSRDICQRGTSLTIQCQVDSQVTMMFWYRQQPGQSLTLIATANQGSEATYESGFVIDKFPISRPNLTFSTLTVSNMSPEDSSIYLCSVNGGGNTEAFFGQGTRLTVV.

The chain joins TRBV9 to TRBJ2-2; tentatively, D is TRBD1 or TRBD2 (5 bases each). CDR1 and CDR2 from the germline V gene are SGDLS and YYNGEE. The length of the CDR3 is 14 residues. The V and J ends lost 4 bases and 6 bases respectively, with 13 bases between them. CDR3 protein: CASSPMGVSGELFF. Written as DNA, the CDR3 is TGTGCCAGCAGCCCAATGGGGGTTTCCGGGGAGCTGTTTTTT.

CDR3 sequence: CAISETNREPSDGYTF. The CDR3 DNA reads TGTGCCATCAGTGAGACGAACAGGGAACCTTCGGATGGCTACACCTTC. The chain has TRBV10-3 and TRBJ1-2; weak D call: TRBD1 (6 bases). Trimming left V 2 bases short and J 6 bases short, with 19 bases between. This CDR3 contains 16 residues. The germline V gene encodes CDR1 ENHRY and CDR2 SYGVKD.

This clonotype came up many times. J is TRBJ1-4 and V is TRBV25-1; possible D gene TRBD1, 6 bases. The CDR3 runs to 15 residues. V was clipped by 3 bases and J by 5 bases, with 13 bases between them. Germline values: CDR1 MGHDK, CDR2 SYGVNS. Here the CDR3 DNA reads TGTGCCAGCAGTGATGGATGGACAGTGAATGAAAAACTGTTTTTT. Translated: CASSDGWTVNEKLFF. Supplemented by reference TRBV25-1 and TRBJ1-4, the full variable domain reads EADIYQTPRYLVIGTGKKITLECSQTMGHDKMYWYQQDPGMELHLIHYSYGVNSTEKGDLSSESTVSRIRTEHFPLTLESARPSHTSQYLCASSDGWTVNEKLFFGSGTQLSVL.

This clonotype was picked up many times. V usage is TRBV2 and J usage is TRBJ2-7; D is unresolved. CDR3 length: 13 residues. Trimming left V 3 bases short and J 2 bases short, with 8 bases between. Germline lookup yields CDR1 SNHLY and CDR2 FYNNEI. CDR3 DNA sequence: TGTGCCAGCAGTGAGGTCACCACCTACGAGCAGTACTTC. Protein sequence: CASSEVTTYEQYF.

The CDR3 region is CAHGTGAGANVLTF. DNA of the CDR3: TGCGCCCATGGGACAGGGGCTGGGGCCAACGTCCTGACTTTC. The chain couples TRBV29-1 to TRBJ2-6; the match to TRBD1 covers 10 bases. The CDR3 consists of 14 residues. Germline V gene lookup returns CDR1 SQVTM and CDR2 ANQGSEA.

The chain joins TRBV10-3 to TRBJ2-7, with D unclear. The CDR3 length is 13 residues. Trimming left V 7 bases short and J 0 bases short, with 10 bases between. CDR1 is ENHRY and CDR2 is SYGVKD in the germline V gene. This CDR3 reads CAIKGDGSYEQYF. CDR3 sequence (DNA): TGTGCCATCAAGGGCGATGGCTCCTACGAGCAGTACTTC.